This TCR beta chain was found in a study of cytomegalovirus exposure and HLA in healthy donors. Repertoires were generated with immunoSEQ multiplex PCR, while TCRdb's copy carries only in-frame clones and drops some. The sample lists about 120,000 clones, around 90% seen once, with roughly 2% in the top ten. V shed 3 bases, J shed 5 bases, and the junction held 11 bases outside the gene matches. CDR1 is MRHNA and CDR2 is SNTAGT in the germline V gene. The CDR3 runs 17 residues. The sample comprised PBMCs. The chain combines TRBV6-4 with TRBJ2-5; 11 bases map to TRBD1. The sequence was obtained from a woman between 18 and 29 years old in good health and CMV-seronegative. CDR3 sequence reads: CASSEGGGTGGFETQYF. The CDR3 region has the DNA TGTGCCAGCAGTGAGGGGGGTGGGACAGGGGGTTTTGAGACCCAGTACTTC.